This is a list of T cell receptor beta chains from one sample in a study of T cells after yellow fever vaccination. TCRdb re-derived calls from the 5' RACE reads in MiXCR, one entry per CDR3 protein. The repertoire holds 500,000 to 650,000 distinct CDR3 sequences, with approximately 13% as singletons. The sample was PBMCs, taken on the day of the yellow fever booster vaccination. These receptors came from a man aged 25-45 years who received the YFV17D yellow fever vaccine. Each CDR3 is given without its conserved first and last residue. Each record gives: V gene, clone size, CDR3 protein. Only part of the rows carry a size: once, few, many, or a class if the clone is expanded.

>TRBV6-2/TRBV6-3|few
ASREGQISNQPQH
>TRBV6-1|NA
ASRTSGGGRGYEQY
>TRBV3-1|NA
ASSQENVHEQY
>TRBV7-3|NA
ASSLTSVGEQF
>TRBV27|few
ASSFTAGEPHEQF
>TRBV5-1|many
ASTLADGNTGELF
>TRBV7-9|NA
ASSGAGLVSYEQY
>TRBV9|once
ASSALPPDTQY
>TRBV7-8|few
ASSFRGALAGEHNEQF
>TRBV7-6|few
ASSVRLVPNEQF
>TRBV7-6|many
ASSLAGSETQY
>TRBV3-1|many
ASSPMTSSHEQF
>TRBV7-9|few
ASGGGSPYNSPLH
>TRBV19|few
ASSPIQSQQF
>TRBV5-5|NA
ASGPGVAEQY
>TRBV20-1|NA
SARVDGLSGSPLH
>TRBV29-1|NA
SGESGDETQY
>TRBV5-1|NA
ASSFWGDEQF
>TRBV29-1|many
SVVGISSGNTIY
>TRBV30|few
AWSVRSDTQY
>TRBV18|NA
ASSPPEGWNTGELF
>TRBV24-1|few
ATSDFRVNTGELF
>TRBV6-2/TRBV6-3|few
ASRADFMNTEAF
>TRBV29-1|few
SVGYRGLGTETQY
>TRBV10-3|few
AIATGTSPIEQY
>TRBV5-8|few
ASSLVSGIGTQY
>TRBV5-5|NA
ASSLFRDTGNTIY
>TRBV5-6|few
ASSFQPAYEQY
>TRBV28|NA
ASRRGINNEQF
>TRBV18|NA
ASSPPGLAGSEQY
>TRBV20-1|few
SARDPSGKV
>TRBV7-2|NA
ASSLRRYNEQF
>TRBV4-3|NA
ASSQGWVQETQY
>TRBV19|few
ASSITGNSYNEQF
>TRBV6-2/TRBV6-3|NA
ASSYSLAGLSYNEQF
>TRBV15|NA
ATSRTRDTQY
>TRBV10-3|few
AISGGTPSRETQY
>TRBV25-1|few
ASSGDGFQETQY
>TRBV5-1|many
ASSQLAGASTDTQY
>TRBV10-3|NA
AISDSGRAFSARYEQY
>TRBV10-3|few
AISESTGAGGYYEQY
>TRBV20-1|few
SAAWGQKNIQY
>TRBV7-2|NA
ASSFWRGDTQY
>TRBV6-5|few
ASSYFSDLSAEAF